This is a list of T cell receptor beta chains from one sample in a study of cytomegalovirus exposure and HLA in healthy donors. The repertoire was sequenced with immunoSEQ multiplex PCR; TCRdb's copy has only in-frame clones and lacks some. This table holds tens of thousands of clones, approximately 85% found once. Sequences were obtained from PBMCs. These receptors were obtained from a woman between 18 and 30 years old in good health and CMV-seropositive. CDR3s include the opening cysteine and the closing phenylalanine or tryptophan. A D gene is named only where the DNA matches it firmly. Some rows have no size entry. The others give once, few or many, or a class for an expanded clone.

>-|TRBV7-9|15|TRBJ1-3|-
TGTGCCAGCAGGGGGGCCTCGACTTCTGGAAACACCATATATTTT
CASRGASTSGNTIYF
>-|TRBV9|14|TRBJ2-2|-
TGTGCCAGCGGCAGGGGCGGGAACACCGGGGAGCTGTTTTTT
CASGRGGNTGELFF
>once|TRBV28|13|TRBJ1-1|-
TGTGCCAGCATGGAAGGGGGGAACACTGAAGCTTTCTTT
CASMEGGNTEAFF
>once|TRBV4-2|20|TRBJ2-6|-
TGTGCCAGCAGCCAAGCTATTCGAACAGGAACCCTCTCTGGGGCCAACGTCCTGACTTTC
CASSQAIRTGTLSGANVLTF
>-|TRBV6-5|16|TRBJ1-4|TRBD1
TGTGCCAGCAGTTTTATGGGGACAGGGGTAAATGAAAAACTGTTTTTT
CASSFMGTGVNEKLFF
>-|TRBV7-9|13|TRBJ2-4|-
TGTGCCAGCAGCATGGGAGATCTGGACATTCAGTACTTC
CASSMGDLDIQYF
>-|TRBV19|16|TRBJ2-7|TRBD2
TGTGCCAGTAGTATCACGGGGACTAGCGGCCTCCACGAGCAGTACTTC
CASSITGTSGLHEQYF
>-|TRBV7-9|14|TRBJ2-7|TRBD1
TGTGCCAGCAGCGGCGGGACAGGGAAATACGAGCAGTACTTC
CASSGGTGKYEQYF
>-|TRBV29-1|14|TRBJ2-3|-
TGCAGCCCCGCTAGTATAGCGGCCACAGATACGCAGTATTTT
CSPASIAATDTQYF
>few|TRBV6-5|13|TRBJ1-1|TRBD1
TGTGCCAGCAACCGGGACAGGAACACTGAAGCTTTCTTT
CASNRDRNTEAFF
>-|TRBV19|16|TRBJ2-6|-
TGTGCCAGTAGTGAGGACAGTTACTCTGGGGCCAACGTCCTGACTTTC
CASSEDSYSGANVLTF
>once|TRBV6-5|13|TRBJ2-5|-
TGTGCCAGCAGCCCCGACTCCAGAGAGACCCAGTACTTC
CASSPDSRETQYF
>-|TRBV7-9|13|TRBJ1-1|-
TGTGCCAGCAGCCCCCAGATGAACACTGAAGCTTTCTTT
CASSPQMNTEAFF